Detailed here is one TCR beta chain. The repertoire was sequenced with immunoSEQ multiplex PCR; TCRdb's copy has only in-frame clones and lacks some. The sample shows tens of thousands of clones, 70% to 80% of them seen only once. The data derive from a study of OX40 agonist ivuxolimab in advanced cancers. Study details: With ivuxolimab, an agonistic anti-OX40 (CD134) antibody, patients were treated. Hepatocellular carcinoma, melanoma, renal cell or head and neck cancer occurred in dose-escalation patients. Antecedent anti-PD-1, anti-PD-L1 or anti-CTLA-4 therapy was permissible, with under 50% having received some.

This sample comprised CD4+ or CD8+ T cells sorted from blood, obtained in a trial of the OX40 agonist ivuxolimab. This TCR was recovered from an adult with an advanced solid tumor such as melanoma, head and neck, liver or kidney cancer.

The CDR3 nucleotides read TGTGCCAGCAGTTCCGGGAACACTGAAGCTTTCTTT. The encoded protein is CASSSGNTEAFF. The chain couples TRBV13 to TRBJ1-1; D gene uncertain. The V and J ends lost 6 bases and 1 base respectively, with 6 bases between them. The length of the CDR3 is 12 residues. Germline CDR1 is PRHDT and CDR2 is FYEKMQ (reference sequence).